This TCR beta chain was identified in a study of cytomegalovirus exposure and HLA in healthy donors. The study, taken as a whole, reports: Later analysis revealed greater clonal expansion in HLA-associated TCR beta chains than in equally common others.

Worth noting for this clone: Its matching antigen is unknown.

With 60 Vbeta and 13 Jbeta primers, the PCR was carried out. Clones were read by immunoSEQ multiplex PCR, and TCRdb kept only the in-frame ones, dropping some. The sample holds about 200,000 clones, 65% to 85% seen once. The sequenced material came from PBMCs. The sequence was collected from a man between 18 and 29 years old in good health and CMV-seronegative.

DNA for the CDR3: TGTGCCAGCAGCTCGGGACTAGCGGGGGAATGGTGGTCCTACAATGAGCAGTTCTTC. It codes for CASSSGLAGEWWSYNEQFF. The chain uses TRBV11-1 and TRBJ2-1; 14 positions agree with TRBD2. The germline CDR1 and CDR2 sequences are SGHAT and FQDESV (reference sequence). The CDR3 extends over 19 amino acids. V lost 4 bases and J lost 1; bases outside the gene matches: 9.